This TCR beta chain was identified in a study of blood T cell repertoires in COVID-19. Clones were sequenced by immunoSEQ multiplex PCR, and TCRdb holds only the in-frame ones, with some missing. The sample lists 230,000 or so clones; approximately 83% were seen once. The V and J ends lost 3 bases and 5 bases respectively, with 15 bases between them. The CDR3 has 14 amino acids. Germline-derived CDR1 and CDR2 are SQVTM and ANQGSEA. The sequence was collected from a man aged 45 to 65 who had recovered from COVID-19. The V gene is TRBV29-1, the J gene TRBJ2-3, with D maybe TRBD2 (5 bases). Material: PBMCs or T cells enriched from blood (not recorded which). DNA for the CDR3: TGCAGCGTTGAGGGCCCCGGGGTTCTAGATACGCAGTATTTT. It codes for CSVEGPGVLDTQYF.